The 2 T cell receptor beta chains given below trace back to one sample, sequenced in a study of beta chain features in type 1 diabetes. Every isolated RNA sample was fully reverse transcribed, so sequencing captured expressed TCRB transcripts. Clones were read by immunoSEQ multiplex PCR, and TCRdb kept only the in-frame ones, dropping some. This table holds about 150,000 clones, approximately 52% found once. Sequenced: Tregs from blood. All receptors derive from a young man in good health.

This chain uses TRBV5-1 with TRBJ2-5, with D uncertain. CDR1 is SGHRS and CDR2 is YFSETQ in the germline V gene. The CDR3 loop spans 14 amino acids. The V end was cut by 1 base, the J end by 1 base, with 8 bases between. The CDR3 reads CASSLNAGQETQYF. In DNA form, the CDR3 reads TGCGCCAGCAGCTTGAATGCAGGCCAAGAGACCCAGTACTTC.

This sequence joins TRBV29-1 and TRBJ1-2; D is unclear. The CDR3 has 15 residues. Germline V gene data show CDR1 as SQVTM and CDR2 as ANQGSEA. Between the trimmed V and J ends, which lost 7 bases and 4 bases, there was a span of 22 bases. CDR3 coding DNA: TGCAGCGCCAAGGAGGTCGGCAGTACCTTCTATGGCTACACCTTC. It yields the protein CSAKEVGSTFYGYTF.